This TCR beta chain was sequenced in a study of cytomegalovirus exposure and HLA in healthy donors. It was with 60 Vbeta and 13 Jbeta primers that the PCR ran. Assay used: immunoSEQ multiplex PCR; TCRdb lists only in-frame clones, some missing. This sample has roughly 160,000 clones; about four fifths occur once, and the top ten carry about 1%. All donors participated as healthy donors of bone marrow. Study-wide results and limits: According to reports, the classifier identified cytomegalovirus status with high specificity and sensitivity. Clonal expansion was found to be greater in HLA-associated TCR beta chains than in equally common others in a later analysis. Association of 17,000 or so TCR beta sequences with HLA alleles was found at 0.05 false discovery rate in a later analysis.

Regarding this clone: Its target is unknown.

Sequencing was carried out using PBMCs. The origin of this receptor is a man aged 25-45 years in good health and CMV-seronegative.

In DNA form, the CDR3 reads TGTGCCAGCAGTGAAGGGGCCGGTTACTATGGCTACACCTTC. It codes for CASSEGAGYYGYTF. The chain employs TRBV2 and TRBJ1-2; no reliable D call. The CDR3 length is 14 residues. The V and J ends lost 1 base and 3 bases respectively, with 9 bases between them. Germline CDR1 is SNHLY and CDR2 is FYNNEI.